This TCR beta chain was sequenced in a study of T-cell reconstitution after alpha-beta-depleted transplantation in children. Study outcomes and limitations: There were some patients whose high TCRbeta diversity at day 60 came from surviving recipient T cells and thymic progenitors. Newly produced T cells mostly provided counts and TCRbeta diversity after one year, as hyperexpanded clones declined. At around two months after transplant, the alpha-beta T cells were reportedly derived from several hundred expanded clones that came from non-depleted graft cells.

The germline CDR1 and CDR2 sequences are KGHDR and SFDVKD. The CDR3 runs to 17 residues. Trimming cost V 4 bases and J 5 bases; bases outside gene matches: 7. Researchers prepared the TCRbeta library using unique molecular identifiers, the study reports. TCRdb redid the calling of the PCR reads with MiXCR, one entry per CDR3 protein. The table lists approximately 800,000 distinct CDR3 sequences, 16% of them singletons, with approximately 4.5% in the top ten. For this clonotype: Its specificity is not known.

The sequence was collected from a male patient under 18 who had a stem cell transplant for acute lymphoblastic leukemia, so the T cells may come from the graft donor. Sequenced here: PBMCs, mostly from graft donor cells, sampled 360 days after TCRalphabeta/CD19-depleted stem cell transplant. The chain links TRBV24-1 to TRBJ2-1; 13 bases are shared with TRBD2. This CDR3 reads CATSDPTLAGGHNEQFF. The CDR3 nucleotides read TGTGCCACCAGTGACCCCACACTAGCGGGAGGGCACAATGAGCAGTTCTTC.